This passage covers 17 T cell receptor beta chains from one sample sequenced in a study of OX40 agonist ivuxolimab in advanced cancers. Sequenced by immunoSEQ multiplex PCR; TCRdb stores in-frame clones only, minus some. The sample has about 69,000 clones; 85% to 90% are singletons. The starting material was CD4+ or CD8+ T cells sorted from blood, obtained in a trial of the OX40 agonist ivuxolimab. All receptors come from an adult with an advanced solid tumor such as melanoma, head and neck, liver or kidney cancer.

This rearrangement joins TRBV11-2 to TRBJ2-5; D is ambiguous. The germline CDR1 and CDR2 sequences are SGHAT and FQNNGV. V shed 2 bases and J shed 7 bases, with 5 bases lying between them. The CDR3 has 11 residues. The CDR3 DNA reads as TGTGCCAGCAGCTTACCCGGGACCCAGTACTTC. Translation gives CASSLPGTQYF.

The chain carries TRBV19 and TRBJ2-5; tentatively, D is TRBD1 (6 bases). Trimming cost V 6 bases and J 5 bases, with 19 bases left between them. The CDR3 contains 15 residues. CDR1 and CDR2 from the germline V gene are LNHDA and SQIVND (reference sequence). CDR3 nucleotides: TGTGCCAGTAGCTGGGGGTCAGGGGCGCTGGAGACCCAGTACTTC. It codes for CASSWGSGALETQYF.

V gene TRBV11-2 combines with J gene TRBJ2-1, with 12 bases fitting TRBD2. Looked up from germline, CDR1 is SGHAT and CDR2 is FQNNGV. Trimming took 4 bases from V and 5 from J; bases not matched to a gene: 3. The CDR3 has 15 amino acids. In DNA, the CDR3 is TGTGCCAGCAGCTCCCGGACTAGCGGGGACAATGAGCAGTTCTTC. This gives the protein CASSSRTSGDNEQFF.

The J gene is TRBJ1-4, the V gene TRBV7-2; D not resolved. Germline assignment: CDR1 SGHTA and CDR2 FQGNSA. The V end lost 1 base, the J end lost 5 bases, and 11 bases lay between the germline ends. The CDR3 consists of 15 residues. In DNA form, the CDR3 reads TGTGCCAGCAGCTTAGTACAGCCGTCCAATGAAAAACTGTTTTTT. This gives the protein CASSLVQPSNEKLFF.

J is TRBJ1-3 and V is TRBV12-5; 8 bases line up with TRBD1. Trimming took 1 base from V and 11 from J; bases not matched to a gene: 10. The CDR3 covers 15 residues. The germline CDR1 and CDR2 sequences are LGHNT and FRNRAP. The CDR3 nucleotides are TGTGCTAGTGGTTTGGCAGGGACAGGCGGGTCTCCCATATATTTT. It is translated as CASGLAGTGGSPIYF.

This clone was counted a single time. This chain uses TRBV27 with TRBJ2-3; D remains unclear. Germline CDR1 is MNHEY and CDR2 is SMNVEV (reference sequence). Trimming shortened V by 7 bases and J by 1 base, and 15 bases separated the two germline ends. This CDR3 region has 15 residues. This CDR3 reads CASKEGPLGTDTQYF. The CDR3 coding sequence is TGTGCCAGCAAGGAAGGTCCACTTGGCACAGATACGCAGTATTTT.

The rearrangement joins TRBV2 to TRBJ1-5, with 10 nucleotides matching TRBD1. Germline CDR1 and CDR2: SNHLY and FYNNEI. V was pared by 5 bases and J by 2 bases, with 15 bases of the junction left unmatched. The CDR3 is 19 residues long. The CDR3 DNA reads as TGTGCCAGCAGTAGCCGGACCGGGACAGGGGAATGGGGCAATCAGCCCCAGCATTTT. Encoded protein: CASSSRTGTGEWGNQPQHF. Full variable domain (remainder filled in from reference TRBV2 and TRBJ1-5): EPEVTQTPSHQVTQMGQEVILRCVPISNHLYFYWYRQILGQKVEFLVSFYNNEISEKSEIFDDQFSVERPDGSNFTLKIRSTKLEDSAMYFCASSSRTGTGEWGNQPQHFGDGTRLSIL.

This chain uses TRBV13 with TRBJ2-1; TRBD2 is a possible D gene (5 bases). CDR3 length: 16 residues. Trimming pared 5 bases from V and 0 bases from J, leaving 14 bases between. CDR1 is PRHDT, CDR2 FYEKMQ, per germline (reference sequence). The CDR3 loop reads CASSPSGLLSYNEQFF. Here the CDR3 DNA reads TGTGCCAGCAGCCCCAGCGGTCTCCTCTCCTACAATGAGCAGTTCTTC.

The rearrangement links TRBV11-2 to TRBJ2-3, with no clear D. The V and J ends lost 5 bases and 1 base respectively, with 16 bases between them. The CDR3 is made up of 16 amino acids. Germline values: CDR1 SGHAT, CDR2 FQNNGV. The CDR3 bases are TGTGCCAGCAGCCTCCTCGTCGTCGGACGCACAGATACGCAGTATTTT. This translates into CASSLLVVGRTDTQYF.

The count of this clone is one. This chain connects TRBV6-5 to TRBJ1-3; 7 nucleotides match TRBD1. V lost 3 bases to trimming and J lost 0 bases; unmatched junction nucleotides: 2. Germline V gives CDR1 MNHEY, CDR2 SVGAGI. There are 15 residues in the CDR3. CDR3 region: CASSYAGGSGNTIYF. The CDR3 DNA reads TGTGCCAGCAGTTATGCAGGGGGCTCTGGAAACACCATATATTTT.

This chain links TRBV19 with TRBJ1-5, with D perhaps TRBD1 (5 bases). V lost 6 bases, J lost 1 base, and 10 bases lay in between. The CDR3 consists of 14 residues. Per germline, CDR1 LNHDA and CDR2 SQIVND (reference sequence). For the CDR3, the DNA is TGTGCCAGTAGCCAAGGGGACAGCAATCAGCCCCAGCATTTT. Amino acid sequence: CASSQGDSNQPQHF.

This chain joins TRBV9 and TRBJ2-7; D is perhaps TRBD1 (5 bases). Between the trimmed V and J ends, which lost 4 bases and 2 bases, there was a span of 13 bases. The length of the CDR3 is 14 residues. CDR1 and CDR2 (germline): SGDLS, YYNGEE. CDR3 sequence (DNA): TGTGCCAGCAGCACCAGCCAGGGCGCCTACGAGCAGTACTTC. It specifies CASSTSQGAYEQYF.

The chain joins TRBV14 to TRBJ2-7, with D hard to call. The germline gives CDR1 SGHDN, CDR2 FVKESK. CDR3 length: 13 residues. The V and J ends lost 1 base and 6 bases respectively, with 10 bases between them. CDR3 in DNA: TGTGCCAGCAGCCAAGTCTCGGTCAGCGAGCAGTACTTC. This translates into CASSQVSVSEQYF.

The rearrangement links TRBV4-3 to TRBJ1-1, with D unclear. CDR3 size: 14 residues. V lost 0 bases, J lost 1 base, and 6 bases lay in between. Per the germline V gene, CDR1 is LGHNA and CDR2 is YSLEER. CDR3 coding DNA: TGCGCCAGCAGCCAAGACAGCTGGAACACTGAAGCTTTCTTT. Translated, it gives CASSQDSWNTEAFF.

This clone is a singleton in its sample. The V gene is TRBV7-2, the J gene TRBJ2-7; 13 nucleotides align to TRBD2. CDR1 and CDR2 (germline): SGHTA, FQGNSA. V gave up 4 bases and J gave up 2 bases; unmatched junction bases: 11. The CDR3 totals 18 residues. In DNA, the CDR3 is TGTGCCAGCAGCTGGGGACTAGCGGGGAGTGGGCCCACCTACGAGCAGTACTTC. Residues: CASSWGLAGSGPTYEQYF.

This chain uses TRBV5-6 with TRBJ1-5; D gene unclear. Germline-derived CDR1 and CDR2 are SGHDT and YYEEEE. V lost 0 bases and J 5 bases, leaving 9 bases between the germline ends. The CDR3 totals 14 residues. The CDR3 loop reads CASSLEGMDQPQHF. In nucleotides, the CDR3 is TGTGCCAGCAGCTTGGAGGGTATGGATCAGCCCCAGCATTTT.

The V call is TRBV14, the J call TRBJ2-3, with TRBD2 as a possible D gene (5 bases). Trimming cost V 4 bases and J 0 bases, with 5 bases left between them. Per the germline V gene, CDR1 is SGHDN and CDR2 is FVKESK. The CDR3 has 13 amino acids. The chain's CDR3 is CASSRTSTDTQYF. CDR3 DNA: TGTGCCAGCAGCCGGACTAGCACAGATACGCAGTATTTT.